This TCR beta chain was captured in a study of shared clonotypes between healthy human individuals. Execution of the assay was at deep level. Sequenced by immunoSEQ multiplex PCR; TCRdb stores in-frame clones only, minus some. The sample has about 800,000 clones, around 96% seen once. It was CD45RO-negative cells, positively selected for CCR7, that made up naive CD8 cells, with terminally differentiated effector memory CD45RA+ cells excluded. This CDR3 comprises 12 residues. V lost 7 bases and J 8 bases, leaving 13 bases between the germline ends. Per germline, CDR1 SGHRS and CDR2 YFSETQ. J is TRBJ1-5 and V is TRBV5-1; D is unresolved. The sequence was obtained from a young man in good health. Sequenced input: naive CD8+ T cells sorted from blood. Here the CDR3 reads CASPPGREPQHF. The CDR3 DNA follows: TGCGCCAGCCCCCCCGGTCGTGAGCCCCAGCATTTT.